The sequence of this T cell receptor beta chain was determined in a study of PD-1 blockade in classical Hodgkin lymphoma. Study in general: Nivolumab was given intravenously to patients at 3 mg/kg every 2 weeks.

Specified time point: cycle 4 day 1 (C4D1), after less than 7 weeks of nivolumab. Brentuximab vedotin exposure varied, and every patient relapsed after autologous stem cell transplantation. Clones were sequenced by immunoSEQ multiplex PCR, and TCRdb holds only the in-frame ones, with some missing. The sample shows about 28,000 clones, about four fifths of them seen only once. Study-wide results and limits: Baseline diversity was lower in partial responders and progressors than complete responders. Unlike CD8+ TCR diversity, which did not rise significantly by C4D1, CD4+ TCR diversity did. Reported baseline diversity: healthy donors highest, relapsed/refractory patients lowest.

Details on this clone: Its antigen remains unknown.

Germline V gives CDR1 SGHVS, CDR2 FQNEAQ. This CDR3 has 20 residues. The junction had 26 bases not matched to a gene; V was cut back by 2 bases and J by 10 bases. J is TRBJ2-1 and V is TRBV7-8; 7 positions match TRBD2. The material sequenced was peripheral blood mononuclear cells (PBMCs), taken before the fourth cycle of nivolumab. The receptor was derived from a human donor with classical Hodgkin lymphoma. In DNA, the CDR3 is TGTGCCAGCAGCTTATGCACGAAGGGGCGTTCCGGCGGGAGATCGTGCGAGCAGTTCTTC. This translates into CASSLCTKGRSGGRSCEQFF.